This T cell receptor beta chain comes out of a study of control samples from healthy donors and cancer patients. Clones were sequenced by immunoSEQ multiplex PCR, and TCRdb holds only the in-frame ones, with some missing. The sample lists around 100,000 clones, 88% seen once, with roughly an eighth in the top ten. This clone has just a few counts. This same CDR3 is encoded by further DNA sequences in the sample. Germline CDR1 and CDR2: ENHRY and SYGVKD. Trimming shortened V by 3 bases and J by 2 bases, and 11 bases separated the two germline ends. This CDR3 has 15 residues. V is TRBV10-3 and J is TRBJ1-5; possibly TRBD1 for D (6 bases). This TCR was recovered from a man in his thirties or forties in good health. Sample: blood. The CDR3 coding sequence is TGTGCCATCAGTGACCGGGGGCCAGGCAATCAGCCCCAGCATTTT. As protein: CAISDRGPGNQPQHF.